These 4 T cell receptor beta chains were all obtained from the same sample, sequenced in a study of blood T cell repertoires in COVID-19. Using immunoSEQ multiplex PCR, the repertoire was profiled, and TCRdb retains in-frame clones only, with some absent. The sample holds about 170,000 clones, approximately 79% seen once. Specimen: PBMCs or T cells enriched from blood (not recorded which). The receptors derive from an older woman in a cohort exposed to, infected with or recovered from COVID-19 (not recorded which).

The chain uses TRBV18 and TRBJ1-3; tentative D call: TRBD1 (5 bases). This CDR3 is 13 amino acids long. CDR1 is KGHSH, CDR2 LQKENI, per germline. Trimming cost V 0 bases and J 8 bases, with 8 bases left between them. CDR3 loop: CASSPPGEDTIYF. DNA of the CDR3: TGTGCCAGCTCACCACCAGGGGAGGACACCATATATTTT.

The V and J genes are TRBV14 and TRBJ2-3; the match to TRBD2 covers 8 bases. Trimming at V came to 7 bases and at J to 10 bases, leaving 16 bases not matched to a gene. CDR1 is SGHDN and CDR2 is FVKESK in the germline V gene. The CDR3 spans 15 residues. CDR3 nucleotides: TGTGCCAGCACCCCAAACGGGCTAGCGGGTCTGTCGCAGTATTTT. Its translation is CASTPNGLAGLSQYF.

The chain recombines TRBV15 with TRBJ1-2; weak D call: TRBD1 (5 bases). Trimming pared 0 bases from V and 8 bases from J, leaving 13 bases between. From germline, CDR1 is LNHNV and CDR2 YYDKDF (reference sequence). The CDR3 has 14 residues. Here the CDR3 reads CATSRDQGRSGYTF. Written as DNA, the CDR3 is TGTGCCACCAGCAGAGATCAGGGTCGGAGCGGCTACACCTTC.

A note on this clone: Other DNA variants within this sample encode the same CDR3. The rearrangement links TRBV12-3 or TRBV12-4 to TRBJ1-2; TRBD1 is a possible D gene (5 bases). Trimming took 3 bases from V and 5 from J, leaving 10 bases between them. This CDR3 has 13 amino acids. The CDR3 region is CASSFQGAYGYTF. In nucleotides, the CDR3 is TGTGCCAGCAGTTTTCAGGGTGCTTATGGCTACACCTTC.